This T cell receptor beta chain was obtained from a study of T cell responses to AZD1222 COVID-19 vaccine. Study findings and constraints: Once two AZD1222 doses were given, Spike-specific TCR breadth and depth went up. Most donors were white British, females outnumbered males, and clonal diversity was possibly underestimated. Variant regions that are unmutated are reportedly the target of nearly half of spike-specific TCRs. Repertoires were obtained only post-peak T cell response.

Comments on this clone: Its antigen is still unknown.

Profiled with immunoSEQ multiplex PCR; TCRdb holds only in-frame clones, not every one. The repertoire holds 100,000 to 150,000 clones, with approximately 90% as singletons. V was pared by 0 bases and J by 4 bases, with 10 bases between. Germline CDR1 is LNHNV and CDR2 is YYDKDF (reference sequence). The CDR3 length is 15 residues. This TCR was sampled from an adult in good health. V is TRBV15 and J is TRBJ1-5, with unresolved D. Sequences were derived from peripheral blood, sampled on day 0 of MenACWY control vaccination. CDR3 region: CATSRDLNGNQPQHF. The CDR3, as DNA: TGTGCCACCAGCAGAGATCTGAACGGTAATCAGCCCCAGCATTTT. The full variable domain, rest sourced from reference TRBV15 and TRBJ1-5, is DAMVIQNPRYQVTQFGKPVTLSCSQTLNHNVMYWYQQKSSQAPKLLFHYYDKDFNNEADTPDNFQSRRPNTSFCFLDIRSPGLGDTAMYLCATSRDLNGNQPQHFGDGTRLSIL.